Listed here is a single TCR beta chain. Produced via immunoSEQ multiplex PCR; TCRdb's table is partial and in-frame only. The sample holds approximately 310,000 clones, more than 75% seen once. This sample is part of a study of blood T cell repertoires in COVID-19. The CDR3 has 15 amino acids. Germline lookup yields CDR1 MGHRA and CDR2 YSYEKL. Trimming removed 1 base from V and 3 bases from J, with 10 bases in between. This chain joins TRBV4-1 and TRBJ1-5, with no clear D. Input material: peripheral blood. The receptor's source is a woman in her 50s who had recovered from COVID-19. For the CDR3, the DNA is TGCGCCAGCAGCCAAGTCAGTCAGATCAATCAGCCCCAGCATTTT. As protein: CASSQVSQINQPQHF.